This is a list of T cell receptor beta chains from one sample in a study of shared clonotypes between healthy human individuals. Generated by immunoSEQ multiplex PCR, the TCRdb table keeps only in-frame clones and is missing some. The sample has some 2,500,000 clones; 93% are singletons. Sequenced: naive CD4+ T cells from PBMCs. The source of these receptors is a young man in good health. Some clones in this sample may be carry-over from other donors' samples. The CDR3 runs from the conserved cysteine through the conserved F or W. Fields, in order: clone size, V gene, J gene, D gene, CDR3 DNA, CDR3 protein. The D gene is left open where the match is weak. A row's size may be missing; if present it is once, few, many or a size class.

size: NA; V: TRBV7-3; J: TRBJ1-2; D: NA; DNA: TGTGCCAGCAGCTCGTGGGGGCGCGAGTATGGCTACACCTTC; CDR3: CASSSWGREYGYTF
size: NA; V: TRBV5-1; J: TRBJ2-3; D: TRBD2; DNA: TGCGCCAGCAGCTTGGAAGGGACTAGCCCAATAGGGGGAGATACGCAGTATTTT; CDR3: CASSLEGTSPIGGDTQYF
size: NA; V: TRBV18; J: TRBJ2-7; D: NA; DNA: TGTGCCAGCTCACCGCCACTTCTCTACGAGCAGTACTTC; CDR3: CASSPPLLYEQYF
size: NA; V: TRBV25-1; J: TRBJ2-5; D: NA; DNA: TGTGCCACCCAAAGTCCGGCCACCCAAGAGACCCAGTACTTC; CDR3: CATQSPATQETQYF
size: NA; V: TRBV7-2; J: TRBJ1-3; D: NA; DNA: TGTGCCAGCAGCCCCGGGGGGCCTGGGTCTGGAAACACCATATATTTT; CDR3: CASSPGGPGSGNTIYF
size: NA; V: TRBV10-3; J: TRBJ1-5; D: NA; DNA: TGTGCCATCAGTGAAGCCTGGGGAGGAGGCCAGCCCCAGCATTTT; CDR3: CAISEAWGGGQPQHF
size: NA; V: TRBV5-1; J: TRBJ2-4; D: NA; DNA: TGCGCCAGCAGCTTGGACGGCTTGGCGTACCCGTACTTC; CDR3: CASSLDGLAYPYF
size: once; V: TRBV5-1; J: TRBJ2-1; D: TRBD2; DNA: TGCGCCAGCGCTCCGGTAGCGGGAGTTTTCAATGAGCAGTTCTTC; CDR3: CASAPVAGVFNEQFF
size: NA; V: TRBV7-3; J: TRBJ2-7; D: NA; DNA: TGTGCCAGCAGCTTAGGTCAGGGGAACTACGAGCAGTACTTC; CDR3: CASSLGQGNYEQYF
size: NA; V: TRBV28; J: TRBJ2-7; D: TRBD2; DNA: TGTGCCAGCAGTTTATGGGCGGGAGCATCCTACGAGCAGTACTTC; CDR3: CASSLWAGASYEQYF
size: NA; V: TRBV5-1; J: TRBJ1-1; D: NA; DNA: TGCGCCAGCAGCGGGCAGAACACTGAAGCTTTCTTT; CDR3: CASSGQNTEAFF
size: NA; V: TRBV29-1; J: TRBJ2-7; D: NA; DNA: TGCAGCGTTGAAGATATCCACGAGCAGTACTTC; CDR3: CSVEDIHEQYF
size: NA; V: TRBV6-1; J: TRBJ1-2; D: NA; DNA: TGTGCCAGCAGTGACCGGGACACCGGTCCCTATGGCTACACCTTC; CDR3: CASSDRDTGPYGYTF
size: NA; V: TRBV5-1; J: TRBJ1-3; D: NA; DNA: TGCGCCAGCAGCTACACCACAGGTCCTACGACTGGAAACACCATATATTTT; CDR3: CASSYTTGPTTGNTIYF
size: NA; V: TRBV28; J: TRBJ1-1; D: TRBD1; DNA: TGTGCCAGCAGTTCTACAGGGGTGGTGACTGAAGCTTTCTTT; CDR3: CASSSTGVVTEAFF
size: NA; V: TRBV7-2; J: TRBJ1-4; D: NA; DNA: TGTGCCAGCAGCTTAGAATCAGACAGTGGAGGGAAACTGTTTTTT; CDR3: CASSLESDSGGKLFF
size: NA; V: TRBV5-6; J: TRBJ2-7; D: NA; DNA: TGTGCCAGCAGCGTAGGGACCTACTACGAGCAGTACTTC; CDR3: CASSVGTYYEQYF
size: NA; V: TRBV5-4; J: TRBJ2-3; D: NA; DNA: TGTGCCAGCAGTCCCTTAAAGGCACAGGGATCGGATACGCAGTATTTT; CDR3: CASSPLKAQGSDTQYF
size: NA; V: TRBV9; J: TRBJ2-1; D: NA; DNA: TGTGCCAGCAGCGTTAGCGGTTCCTACAATGAGCAGTTCTTC; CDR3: CASSVSGSYNEQFF
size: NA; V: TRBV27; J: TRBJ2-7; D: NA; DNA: TGTGCCTCCCGGGGGACGCCTCCTTTTTACGAGCAGTACTTC; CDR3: CASRGTPPFYEQYF
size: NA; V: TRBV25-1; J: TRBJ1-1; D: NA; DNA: TGTGCCAGCGGATTGAAGGGAGGGGCTTTCTTT; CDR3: CASGLKGGAFF
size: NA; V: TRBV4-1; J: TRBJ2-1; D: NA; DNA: TGCGCCAGCAGTCTACTCGGATACCCCAATGAGCAGTTCTTC; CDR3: CASSLLGYPNEQFF
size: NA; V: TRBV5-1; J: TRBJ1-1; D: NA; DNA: TGCGCCAGCAGCTTGGGAGATGGAACTGAAGCTTTCTTT; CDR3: CASSLGDGTEAFF
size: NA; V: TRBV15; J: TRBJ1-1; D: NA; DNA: TGTGCCACCAGCAGAGATTTAGCAGGGATCGACACTGAAGCTTTCTTT; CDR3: CATSRDLAGIDTEAFF
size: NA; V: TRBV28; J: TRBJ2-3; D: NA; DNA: TGTGCCAGCACCCGTTTAGGAGGAATGATGACAGATACGCAGTATTTT; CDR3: CASTRLGGMMTDTQYF
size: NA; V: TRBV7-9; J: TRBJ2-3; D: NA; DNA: TGTGCCAGCATCAAGGCGGGGGATACGCAGTATTTT; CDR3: CASIKAGDTQYF
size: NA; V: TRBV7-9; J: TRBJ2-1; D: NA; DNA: TGTGCCAGCAGCCGGGGGGATACAGGGCGAGAGCAGTTCTTC; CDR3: CASSRGDTGREQFF
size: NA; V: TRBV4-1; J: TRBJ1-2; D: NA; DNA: TGCGCCAGCAGCCGACTACAGGTTAACTATGGCTACACCTTC; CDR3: CASSRLQVNYGYTF
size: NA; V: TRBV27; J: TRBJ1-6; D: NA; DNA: TGTGCCAGCAGTTTATTAAGGGGAGGGGATTCACCCCTCCACTTT; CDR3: CASSLLRGGDSPLHF
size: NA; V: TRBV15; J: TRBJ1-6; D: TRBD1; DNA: TGTGCCACCAGCAGACCGGGACAGGGACCTAATTCACCCCTCCACTTT; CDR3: CATSRPGQGPNSPLHF
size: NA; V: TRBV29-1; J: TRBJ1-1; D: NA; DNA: TGCAGCGTTGAGCGGAACACTGAAGCTTTCTTT; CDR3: CSVERNTEAFF
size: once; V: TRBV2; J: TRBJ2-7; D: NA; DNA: TGTGCCAGCAGTGGGACGCCGGGGCGCTCCGAGCAGTACTTC; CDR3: CASSGTPGRSEQYF
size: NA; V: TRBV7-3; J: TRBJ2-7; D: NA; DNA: TGTGCCAGCAGCTTAACAGGTGGGGCCATATCCTACGAGCAGTACTTC; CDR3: CASSLTGGAISYEQYF
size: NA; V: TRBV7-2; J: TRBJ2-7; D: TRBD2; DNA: TGTGCCAGCAGCTTCCAGACTAGCGTGACCTACGAGCAGTACTTC; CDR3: CASSFQTSVTYEQYF
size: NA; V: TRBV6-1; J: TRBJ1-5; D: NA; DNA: TGTGCCAGCAGTGGGGGGCCCGGGGATCAGCCCCAGCATTTT; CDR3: CASSGGPGDQPQHF
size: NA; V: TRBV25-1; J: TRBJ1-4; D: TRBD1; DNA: TGTGCCAGCAGCACAGGGGCAACTAATGAAAAACTGTTTTTT; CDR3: CASSTGATNEKLFF
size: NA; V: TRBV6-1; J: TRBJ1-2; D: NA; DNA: TGTGCCACCTCATTGGGCTATGGCTACACCTTC; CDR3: CATSLGYGYTF
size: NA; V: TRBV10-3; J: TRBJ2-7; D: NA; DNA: TGTGCCATCAGTGAGTTTAGACGGAACTACGAGCAGTACTTC; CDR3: CAISEFRRNYEQYF
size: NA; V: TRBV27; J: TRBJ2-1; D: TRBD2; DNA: TGTGCCAGCAGTTCCGCCGACAGGGTCAGGACTAGCGGGTCCTTAAGCGCCTACAATGAGCAGTTCTTC; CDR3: CASSSADRVRTSGSLSAYNEQFF
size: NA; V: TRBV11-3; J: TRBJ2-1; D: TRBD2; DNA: TGTGCCAGCAGCCTAGAACTAGCGGGCGACAATGAGCAGTTCTTC; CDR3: CASSLELAGDNEQFF
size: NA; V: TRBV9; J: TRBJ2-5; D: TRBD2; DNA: TGTGCCAGCGCGACTAGCGGGAGTCAGGAGACCCAGTACTTC; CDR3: CASATSGSQETQYF
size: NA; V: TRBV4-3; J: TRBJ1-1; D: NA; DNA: TGCGCCAGCAGCCGGGGCGGGAACACTGAAGCTTTCTTT; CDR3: CASSRGGNTEAFF
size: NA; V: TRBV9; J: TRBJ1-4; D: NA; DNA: TGTGCCAGCAGCGTAGGGAGGACTTCAACTAATGAAAAACTGTTTTTT; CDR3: CASSVGRTSTNEKLFF
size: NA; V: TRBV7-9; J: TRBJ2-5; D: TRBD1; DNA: TGTGCCAGCCCTAAGATTAAGGGGGCTTGGCAAGAGACCCAGTACTTC; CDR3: CASPKIKGAWQETQYF
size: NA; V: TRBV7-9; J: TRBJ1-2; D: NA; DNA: TGTGCCAGCAGCTTAGGGACAATTCCCTACTATGGCTACACCTTC; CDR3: CASSLGTIPYYGYTF
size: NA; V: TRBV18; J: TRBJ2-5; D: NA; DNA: TGTGCCAGCTCCCAACAGCCCGGACATACCCAAGAGACCCAGTACTTC; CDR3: CASSQQPGHTQETQYF